A single sample gave rise to the 20 T cell receptor beta chains below, sequenced in a study of PD-L1 blockade in urothelial cancer. Sequencing used immunoSEQ multiplex PCR; TCRdb keeps in-frame clones, though not all of them. The data hold 30,000 to 40,000 clones, with about a third observed a single time. This material consisted of tumor tissue, taken before atezolizumab (anti-PD-L1) treatment. These receptors originate from a man aged 55-75 years with urothelial cancer.

The chain has TRBV5-1 and TRBJ1-4; 7 nucleotides agree with TRBD1. Per the germline V gene, CDR1 is SGHRS and CDR2 is YFSETQ. The trim removed 3 bases at V and 2 bases at J, leaving 4 bases unmatched. The length of the CDR3 is 15 residues. Here the CDR3 DNA reads TGCGCCAGCAGCTACCGACAGGGCACTAATGAAAAACTGTTTTTT. Translated: CASSYRQGTNEKLFF.

V is TRBV6-8 and J is TRBJ1-2; 10 positions match TRBD1. The ends lost 6 bases at V and 4 bases at J; junction bases unmatched: 14. Germline CDR1 MNHGY, CDR2 SAAAGT. The CDR3 runs 17 residues. The CDR3 protein is CASSRSTTGGMGYGYTF. The CDR3 coding sequence is TGTGCCAGCAGCCGCTCTACGACAGGGGGCATGGGCTATGGCTACACCTTC.

This chain connects TRBV5-1 to TRBJ2-7, with 8 bases fitting TRBD2. CDR3 size: 14 residues. J gave up 7 bases and V 4 bases, and 10 bases lay outside the gene matches. Germline lookup yields CDR1 SGHRS and CDR2 YFSETQ. The CDR3 sequence is CASSRAGEGPEQYF. CDR3 nucleotide sequence: TGCGCCAGCAGCCGAGCGGGGGAAGGGCCGGAGCAGTACTTC.

The V call is TRBV6-8, the J call TRBJ1-1; 12 bases line up with TRBD1. CDR3 length: 16 amino acids. In germline, CDR1 is MNHGY, CDR2 SAAAGT. The CDR3 region is CASGRPGTGGWAEAFF. The CDR3 DNA reads as TGTGCTAGCGGTCGACCGGGGACAGGGGGCTGGGCTGAAGCTTTCTTT.

The chain uses TRBV6-8 and TRBJ2-7; 11 bases match TRBD2. The V gene end was trimmed by 0 bases and the J gene end by 4 bases; junction bases not matched to a gene: 11. The length of the CDR3 is 18 residues. CDR1 is MNHGY and CDR2 is SAAAGT in the germline V gene. The CDR3 here is CASSYSQGTSGRSYEQYF. The CDR3 DNA is TGTGCCAGCAGTTACTCGCAGGGCACTAGCGGGAGATCATACGAGCAGTACTTC.

V is TRBV18 and J is TRBJ2-7; maybe TRBD2 (5 bases). Germline CDR1 reads KGHSH; CDR2 reads LQKENI. V was trimmed by 3 bases and J by 0 bases, leaving 24 bases between them. CDR3 size: 19 residues. As DNA, the CDR3 is TGTGCCAGCTCACCCCAACCCCTATCCTACAGCGGATCCTCCTACGAGCAGTACTTC. Translating gives CASSPQPLSYSGSSYEQYF.

Remarks on this clone: A read error may produce the germline difference seen at one junction end. J is TRBJ1-2 and V is TRBV6-8, with a weak D call TRBD1 (5 bases). This CDR3 contains 20 residues. From germline, CDR1 is MNHGY and CDR2 SAAAGT. The CDR3 reads CASSYSSSQVGIYANYGYTF. CDR3 nucleotide sequence: TGTGCCAGCAGTTACTCGAGTTCACAGGTGGGGATTTACGCTAATTATGGCTACACCTTC.

This clone was counted only a few times. The chain has TRBV28 and TRBJ2-1; D possibly corresponds to TRBD2 (6 bases). Germline V gene data show CDR1 as MDHEN and CDR2 as SYDVKM. This CDR3 region has 15 residues. The V and J ends lost 2 bases and 1 base respectively, with 9 bases between them. CDR3 residues: CASSLIRESYNEQFF. CDR3 nucleotides: TGTGCCAGCAGTTTAATACGGGAGTCCTACAATGAGCAGTTCTTC.

V usage is TRBV5-1 and J usage is TRBJ2-7; 9 nucleotides match TRBD1. V lost 7 bases to trimming and J lost 5 bases; unmatched junction nucleotides: 13. The CDR3 covers 15 residues. Germline-derived CDR1 and CDR2 are SGHRS and YFSETQ. CDR3 coding DNA: TGCGCCAGCGCCGAACAGGGGGCGCATTCTCACGAGCAGTACTTC. Translated, it gives CASAEQGAHSHEQYF.

The table lists this clone with a few counts. This chain connects TRBV2 to TRBJ2-2; TRBD1 might be the D (6 bases). CDR1 is SNHLY and CDR2 is FYNNEI in the germline V gene. The CDR3 runs to 15 residues. CDR3 amino acids: CACRGQQGYTGELFF. CDR3 nucleotide sequence: TGTGCTTGCCGAGGACAGCAAGGGTACACCGGGGAGCTGTTTTTT.

The rearrangement joins TRBV9 to TRBJ2-3; D uncertain. Germline V CDR1 and CDR2: SGDLS, YYNGEE. The germline V and J ends were trimmed by 4 bases and 1 base, with 7 bases remaining between them. CDR3 size: 13 residues. Here the CDR3 DNA reads TGTGCCAGCAGCTCATGGGGCACAGATACGCAGTATTTT. As protein: CASSSWGTDTQYF.

J is TRBJ2-1 and V is TRBV28; D is possibly TRBD1 (6 bases). Trimming shortened V by 6 bases and J by 1 base, and 10 bases separated the two germline ends. The V gene's germline CDR1 is MDHEN and CDR2 SYDVKM. The CDR3 contains 14 residues. Here the CDR3 DNA reads TGTGCCAGCAGGACCCAGGGGTCCTACAATGAGCAGTTCTTC. It specifies CASRTQGSYNEQFF.

At least ten counts were recorded for this clone. The chain links TRBV11-3 to TRBJ1-2, with D uncertain. Germline assignment: CDR1 SGHNT and CDR2 YENEEA. The CDR3 runs 14 residues. The V end lost 3 bases, the J end lost 1 base, and 9 bases lay between the germline ends. The CDR3, as DNA: TGTGCCAGCAGCTTGCGGCGGGATAACTATGGCTACACCTTC. Encoded protein: CASSLRRDNYGYTF.

This clone has ten or more counts. The chain is built from TRBV6-8 and TRBJ1-4, with 10 bases fitting TRBD1. The CDR3 sequence is 16 residues long. CDR1 and CDR2 from the germline V gene are MNHGY and SAAAGT. Unmatched junction bases numbered 6, after V lost 6 bases and J lost 2 bases. CDR3 in amino acids: CASRGDRGTTNEKLFF. In nucleotides, the CDR3 is TGTGCCAGCAGGGGGGACAGGGGAACCACTAATGAAAAACTGTTTTTT.

This clone was counted only a few times. V usage is TRBV19 and J usage is TRBJ1-2, with D unresolved. Germline V gene lookup returns CDR1 LNHDA and CDR2 SQIVND (reference sequence). Trimming left V 3 bases short and J 2 bases short, with 10 bases between. CDR3 size: 14 residues. The CDR3 region has the DNA TGTGCCAGTAGTATGGGCAGTCCCAACTATGGCTACACCTTC. Encoded protein: CASSMGSPNYGYTF.

The V call is TRBV28, the J call TRBJ2-7; TRBD2 agrees at 9 bases. This CDR3 comprises 16 residues. The junction had 4 bases not matched to a gene; V was cut back by 1 base and J by 0 bases. In germline, CDR1 is MDHEN, CDR2 SYDVKM. The CDR3, as DNA: TGTGCCAGCAGTTTATCTACTAGCGGGCGCTCCTACGAGCAGTACTTC. Protein product: CASSLSTSGRSYEQYF.

Remarks on this clone: Other DNA sequences from this sample encode an identical CDR3 as well. This chain connects TRBV9 to TRBJ1-5; tentative D call: TRBD1 (6 bases). Looked up from germline, CDR1 is SGDLS and CDR2 is YYNGEE. The V end was cut by 4 bases, the J end by 4 bases, with 18 bases between. CDR3 length: 16 amino acids. In nucleotides, the CDR3 is TGTGCCAGCAGCTTGGGGGGGCCCGGTTCGAATCAGCCCCAGCATTTT. This sequence encodes CASSLGGPGSNQPQHF.

This clone is a singleton in its sample. The genes are TRBV29-1 and TRBJ2-1, with TRBD2 matching 8 bases. The V gene end was trimmed by 1 base and the J gene end by 15 bases; junction bases not matched to a gene: 8. CDR3 length: 12 amino acids. Germline CDR1 is SQVTM and CDR2 is ANQGSEA. The DNA for the CDR3 is TGCAGCGTTGAAGTCCAAGCGGGAGCGAGGTTCTTC. Encoded protein: CSVEVQAGARFF.

The rearrangement links TRBV5-1 to TRBJ1-3, with 7 positions matching TRBD1. Germline values: CDR1 SGHRS, CDR2 YFSETQ. This CDR3 comprises 17 residues. V lost 4 bases, J lost 2 bases, and 12 bases stayed unmatched. CDR3 coding DNA: TGCGCCAGCAGCGTACAGACCGGGACAGCAACTGGAAACACCATATATTTT. Amino acids: CASSVQTGTATGNTIYF.

In this sample, this clone turned up a few times. V usage is TRBV19 and J usage is TRBJ2-7, with 8 bases identical to TRBD1. This CDR3 has 13 residues. CDR1 and CDR2 from the germline V gene are LNHDA and SQIVND (reference sequence). The CDR3 region has the DNA TGTCCCCAGGGGAAACAGGGGGTCTACGAGCAGTACTTC. The encoded protein is CPQGKQGVYEQYF.